This is a list of T cell receptor beta chains from one sample in a study of T cell responses to AZD1222 COVID-19 vaccine. Here immunoSEQ multiplex PCR was the method, and the copy in TCRdb shows in-frame clones only, minus some. The data show hundreds of thousands of clones, roughly 91% seen once. Specimen: peripheral blood, collected on day 0 of MenACWY control vaccination. These receptors were taken from an adult in good health. Each CDR3 is given with its conserved first and last residue. A D gene is named only where the DNA matches it firmly. Some rows have no size entry. The others give once, few or many, or a class for an expanded clone.

v_gene	len	j_gene	abundance	d_gene	CDR3nt	CDR3aa
TRBV5-4	14	TRBJ2-7	once	NA	TGTGCCAGCAGCCCTAGGGCAGGGCGTTACGAGCAGTACTTC	CASSPRAGRYEQYF
TRBV6-2/TRBV6-3	14	TRBJ1-6	NA	NA	TGTGCCAGCAGCCCCGGGATAGATAATTCACCCCTCCACTTT	CASSPGIDNSPLHF
TRBV7-9	17	TRBJ2-1	NA	NA	TGTGCCAGCAGTCTCCCCCTCAGGTTCGGGGCTTACAATGAGCAGTTCTTC	CASSLPLRFGAYNEQFF
TRBV23-1	17	TRBJ2-3	NA	NA	TGCGCCCAGCAGATCCCCGGGACACAGGCTCCCACAGATACGCAGTATTTT	CAQQIPGTQAPTDTQYF
TRBV7-2	13	TRBJ1-2	NA	TRBD1	TGTGCCAGCAGCCCGGACAGGGACTATGGCTACACCTTC	CASSPDRDYGYTF
TRBV7-2	15	TRBJ2-1	NA	NA	TGTGCCAGCAGCTCCGTGGGCAGGCTACAAGGTGAGCAGTTCTTC	CASSSVGRLQGEQFF
TRBV11-2	13	TRBJ1-1	NA	TRBD1	TGTGCCAGCAGCGGTAACAGGGGCACTGAAGCTTTCTTT	CASSGNRGTEAFF
TRBV5-6	16	TRBJ2-3	NA	TRBD2	TGTGCCAGCAGCGCAGGACTAGCGGGGGGGCAAAGTACGCAGTATTTT	CASSAGLAGGQSTQYF
TRBV6-6	14	TRBJ1-1	NA	TRBD1	TGTGCCAGCAGCAACAGGGGGCGCGGCACTGAAGCTTTCTTT	CASSNRGRGTEAFF
TRBV7-2	12	TRBJ1-6	NA	NA	TGTGCCAGCAGTCTCTATAATTCACCCCTCCACTTT	CASSLYNSPLHF
TRBV7-9	14	TRBJ1-2	NA	NA	TGTGCCAGCAGCTTAGGCAGGAGTATCGACGGCTACACCTTC	CASSLGRSIDGYTF
TRBV25-1	14	TRBJ1-1	NA	NA	TGTGCCAGCAGCCAATCAGGGTCATGGACTGAAGCTTTCTTT	CASSQSGSWTEAFF
TRBV11-2	15	TRBJ2-7	NA	TRBD1	TGTGCCAGCACCCCAGGGGGCCTTTGGAGCGGCGAGCAGTACTTC	CASTPGGLWSGEQYF
TRBV18	14	TRBJ2-7	NA	TRBD1	TGTGCCAGCTCACCAAGAGGGGGCTCAGGAGAGCAGTACTTC	CASSPRGGSGEQYF
TRBV19	15	TRBJ1-2	NA	NA	TGTGCCAGTAGGCCGGAGGGGCAGCTCCTATATGGCTACACCTTC	CASRPEGQLLYGYTF
TRBV2	14	TRBJ1-1	NA	NA	TGTGCCAGCAGTGTCAGGGAAGGGGAAACTGAAGCTTTCTTT	CASSVREGETEAFF
TRBV12-3/TRBV12-4	13	TRBJ1-1	NA	NA	TGTGCCAGCTCTATCGGGGGGGCAGGCAAAGCTTTCTTT	CASSIGGAGKAFF
TRBV3-1/TRBV3-2	13	TRBJ1-1	NA	NA	TGTGCCAGCATAACCCCCTCCGGCACTGAAGCTTTCTTT	CASITPSGTEAFF
TRBV4-1	15	TRBJ1-4	NA	TRBD1	TGCGCCAGCAGCCAAGTGGGACAGCTAAATGAAAAACTGTTTTTT	CASSQVGQLNEKLFF
TRBV29-1	15	TRBJ1-4	NA	TRBD1	TGCAGCGTTGAAGACCCCACAGGGGGAAATGAAAAACTGTTTTTT	CSVEDPTGGNEKLFF
TRBV19	14	TRBJ1-2	NA	TRBD1	TGTGCCAGTACCGGGACAGGGAGTAACTATGGCTACACCTTC	CASTGTGSNYGYTF
TRBV7-8	16	TRBJ1-3	NA	TRBD1	TGTGCCAGCAGCCTCGGACAGGGGGCAATTGGAAACACCATATATTTT	CASSLGQGAIGNTIYF
TRBV15	16	TRBJ2-3	NA	NA	TGTGCCACCACCCCCCGAGACGGGGCTCGGGGAGATACGCAGTATTTT	CATTPRDGARGDTQYF
TRBV29-1	13	TRBJ2-5	NA	TRBD1	TGCAGCGTTGAAAGGACAGGGCCAGAGACCCAGTACTTC	CSVERTGPETQYF
TRBV28	13	TRBJ1-1	NA	NA	TGTGCCAGCAGTTTATCAGTGTTCACTGAAGCTTTCTTT	CASSLSVFTEAFF
TRBV5-1	14	TRBJ2-4	NA	NA	TGCGCCAGCAGCTTGGGGGGACAACGAAACATTCAGTACTTC	CASSLGGQRNIQYF
TRBV2	13	TRBJ1-5	NA	NA	TGTGCCAGCATCAGCGGGGAGAGGGAGCCCCAGCATTTT	CASISGEREPQHF
TRBV12-3/TRBV12-4	13	TRBJ1-2	NA	TRBD1	TGTGCCAGCAGTGCAACGCACAGGGGAGGCTACACCTTC	CASSATHRGGYTF
TRBV7-3	14	TRBJ2-7	once	NA	TGTGCCAGCAGCTTAACCTACGGGTCTCCCGAGCAGTACTTC	CASSLTYGSPEQYF
TRBV18	15	TRBJ2-7	NA	NA	TGTGCCAGCTCATTTGACTCCGGGAGCTCCTACGAGCAGTACTTC	CASSFDSGSSYEQYF
TRBV19	15	TRBJ1-1	NA	NA	TGTGCCAGTAGTATGAGGCGTCAGGAAGGAACTGAAGCTTTCTTT	CASSMRRQEGTEAFF
TRBV27	14	TRBJ1-1	NA	NA	TGTGCCAGCAGTCCAGGCCGTCTGAACACTGAAGCTTTCTTT	CASSPGRLNTEAFF
TRBV6-6	16	TRBJ1-1	NA	TRBD1	TGTGCCAGCAGGCCCAACCGGGACAGGGCGGACACTGAAGCTTTCTTT	CASRPNRDRADTEAFF